These 23 T cell receptor beta chains share one sample of origin, sequenced in a study of T-cell memory formation after mild COVID-19. MiXCR, run by TCRdb on the 5' RACE reads, gives a single entry per CDR3 protein. The sample has 550,000 to 700,000 distinct CDR3 sequences; approximately 15% are singletons. Sequencing was done on a sample of PBMCs or a T cell subset sorted from them (not recorded which). The source of these receptors is an adult woman who had mild COVID-19 (a few samples of this study predate the infection). Cell type and time point are not known.

The chain employs TRBV25-1 and TRBJ2-3; possibly TRBD2 for D (5 bases). This CDR3 spans 13 amino acids. In germline, CDR1 is MGHDK, CDR2 SYGVNS. V was trimmed by 6 bases and J by 5 bases, leaving 12 bases between them. The CDR3 bases are TGTGCCAGCAGCTATTCCGGGATAGATACGCAGTATTTT. Translating it yields CASSYSGIDTQYF. The whole variable domain, filled in from reference TRBV25-1 and TRBJ2-3, reads EADIYQTPRYLVIGTGKKITLECSQTMGHDKMYWYQQDPGMELHLIHYSYGVNSTEKGDLSSESTVSRIRTEHFPLTLESARPSHTSQYLCASSYSGIDTQYFGPGTRLTVL.

The chain uses TRBV10-3 and TRBJ1-1; 8 positions match TRBD1. Germline values: CDR1 ENHRY, CDR2 SYGVKD. The length of the CDR3 is 16 residues. The J segment lost 1 base and the V segment lost 2 bases, leaving 6 bases of the junction unmatched. In DNA form, the CDR3 reads TGTGCCATCAGTGAGGACAGGGGCAAAAAGAACACTGAAGCTTTCTTT. Translation gives CAISEDRGKKNTEAFF.

This clonotype has a handful of counts. The CDR3 region has the DNA TGCGCCAGCAGCCGCCAGTTTGGGGGCTCCTACAATGAGCAGTTCTTC. Translation: CASSRQFGGSYNEQFF. This chain uses TRBV4-3 with TRBJ2-1, with D possibly being TRBD1 or TRBD2 (5 bases each). The CDR3 covers 16 residues. CDR1 LGHNA and CDR2 YSLEER come from the germline V gene. V gave up 4 bases and J gave up 0 bases, with 13 bases separating them.

This clonotype came up a few times. This chain links TRBV11-2 with TRBJ2-1; D might be TRBD1 (6 bases). Germline values: CDR1 SGHAT, CDR2 FQNNGV. The CDR3 length is 15 residues. Trimming stripped 2 bases from V and 8 bases from J, with 16 bases between. CDR3: CASSLITGFKDEQFF. CDR3 bases: TGTGCCAGCAGCTTAATCACAGGGTTTAAGGATGAGCAGTTCTTC.

This clonotype has more than one count but fewer than ten. CDR3 sequence (DNA): TGTGCCAGCTCACCACGGGGGGCGACGGCAGATACGCAGTATTTT. Translated, it gives CASSPRGATADTQYF. The chain has TRBV18 and TRBJ2-3; D tentatively reads TRBD1 or TRBD2 (6 bases each). CDR3 length: 15 amino acids. Trimming removed 1 base from V and 4 bases from J, with 12 bases in between. Per germline, CDR1 KGHSH and CDR2 LQKENI. The whole variable domain, filled in from reference TRBV18 and TRBJ2-3, reads NAGVMQNPRHLVRRRGQEARLRCSPMKGHSHVYWYRQLPEEGLKFMVYLQKENIIDESGMPKERFSAEFPKEGPSILRIQQVVRGDSAAYFCASSPRGATADTQYFGPGTRLTVL.

In this sample, this clonotype turned up many times. The V call is TRBV6-5, the J call TRBJ1-1; 8 bases agree with TRBD1. The germline CDR1 and CDR2 sequences are MNHEY and SVGAGI. J gave up 0 bases and V 8 bases, and 8 bases lay outside the gene matches. This CDR3 contains 15 residues. In nucleotides, the CDR3 is TGTGCCAGCCTCAAACCAGGGGGCTTGAACACTGAAGCTTTCTTT. It codes for CASLKPGGLNTEAFF.

This clonotype has more than one count but fewer than ten. The chain recombines TRBV29-1 with TRBJ1-1; 9 bases align to TRBD1. The V gene end was trimmed by 6 bases and the J gene end by 3 bases; junction bases not matched to a gene: 2. CDR3 length: 12 amino acids. Germline V gene data show CDR1 as SQVTM and CDR2 as ANQGSEA. CDR3 sequence reads: CSVWTGDTEAFF. In DNA form, the CDR3 reads TGCAGCGTCTGGACAGGGGACACTGAAGCTTTCTTT. The full variable domain, rest sourced from reference TRBV29-1 and TRBJ1-1, is SAVISQKPSRDICQRGTSLTIQCQVDSQVTMMFWYRQQPGQSLTLIATANQGSEATYESGFVIDKFPISRPNLTFSTLTVSNMSPEDSSIYLCSVWTGDTEAFFGQGTRLTVV.

V is TRBV7-6 and J is TRBJ1-2; D is perhaps TRBD1 (6 bases). The CDR3 runs 15 residues. Germline V lookup: CDR1 SGHVS, CDR2 FNYEAQ. V dropped 4 bases and J dropped 8 bases, with 20 bases sitting between them. The CDR3 nucleotides are TGTGCCAGCAGCTCCTCATCGGCAGGGGTTTTGGGCTACACCTTC. Its protein product is CASSSSSAGVLGYTF.

This chain joins TRBV27 and TRBJ2-5; 9 nucleotides line up with TRBD2. CDR3 size: 15 residues. Germline-derived CDR1 and CDR2 are MNHEY and SMNVEV (reference sequence). J was trimmed by 2 bases and V by 2 bases; bases with no gene match: 3. The CDR3 sequence is CASSLAGGEQETQYF. Here the CDR3 DNA reads TGTGCCAGCAGTTTAGCGGGAGGGGAACAAGAGACCCAGTACTTC.

This clonotype was detected ten times or more. This chain uses TRBV4-1 with TRBJ2-1; possibly TRBD1 for D (6 bases). V was trimmed by 4 bases and J by 8 bases, leaving 12 bases between them. CDR3 length: 13 amino acids. The germline V gene has CDR1 MGHRA and CDR2 YSYEKL. This chain's CDR3 is CASSRTGHDEQFF. The CDR3 region has the DNA TGCGCCAGCAGCCGTACAGGGCATGATGAGCAGTTCTTC.

This clonotype was seen a few times. The CDR3 loop is CASSLGHTSDVDTLHF. In DNA, the CDR3 is TGCGCCAGCAGCTTGGGGCATACGAGCGACGTGGATACCCTCCACTTT. The rearrangement links TRBV5-1 to TRBJ1-6; the D is unclear. This CDR3 spans 16 amino acids. The V and J ends lost 0 bases and 14 bases respectively, with 21 bases between them. From germline, CDR1 is SGHRS and CDR2 YFSETQ.

V gene TRBV5-1 combines with J gene TRBJ2-3; 7 nucleotides agree with TRBD1. This CDR3 contains 16 residues. Trimming took 0 bases from V and 3 from J; bases not matched to a gene: 7. CDR1 and CDR2 (germline): SGHRS, YFSETQ. The CDR3 is CASSLATGVTTDTQYF. The CDR3 DNA reads as TGCGCCAGCAGCTTGGCCACAGGGGTAACGACAGATACGCAGTATTTT.

This sequence joins TRBV18 and TRBJ2-1; 7 bases are a match to TRBD1. Germline lookup yields CDR1 KGHSH and CDR2 LQKENI. The CDR3 contains 15 residues. The J segment lost 4 bases and the V segment lost 3 bases, leaving 6 bases of the junction unmatched. CDR3 loop: CASSPEATGYNEQFF. The CDR3 coding sequence is TGTGCCAGCTCACCCGAGGCGACAGGGTACAATGAGCAGTTCTTC. The full variable domain, with the rest looked up from reference TRBV18 and TRBJ2-1, is NAGVMQNPRHLVRRRGQEARLRCSPMKGHSHVYWYRQLPEEGLKFMVYLQKENIIDESGMPKERFSAEFPKEGPSILRIQQVVRGDSAAYFCASSPEATGYNEQFFGPGTRLTVL.

This clonotype was picked up a small number of times. V usage is TRBV2 and J usage is TRBJ2-3; the D gene is possibly TRBD1 (6 bases). The germline V and J ends were trimmed by 1 base and 0 bases, with 14 bases remaining between them. Germline CDR1 and CDR2: SNHLY and FYNNEI. The CDR3 has 17 amino acids. DNA for the CDR3: TGTGCCAGCAGTGAAGTCGTGCGGACAGCTAGCACAGATACGCAGTATTTT. The encoded protein is CASSEVVRTASTDTQYF.

The chain has TRBV3-1 and TRBJ1-4; 10 positions agree with TRBD1. The CDR3 consists of 13 residues. Per the germline V gene, CDR1 is LGHDT and CDR2 is YNNKEL (reference sequence). The V gene end was trimmed by 5 bases and the J gene end by 10 bases; junction bases not matched to a gene: 4. The CDR3 DNA is TGTGCCAGCAGCGCTCGACAGGGGGCAAAACTGTTTTTT. Its translation is CASSARQGAKLFF.

In this sample, this clonotype turned up a few times. V is TRBV29-1 and J is TRBJ2-7; D ambiguous. Deletions cut 3 bases from V and 4 bases from J, with 7 bases between. Germline V CDR1 and CDR2: SQVTM, ANQGSEA. This CDR3 is built from 11 residues. CDR3 nucleotides: TGCAGCGTTGAGGATATATACGAGCAGTACTTC. This translates into CSVEDIYEQYF.

This clonotype was found many times. This rearrangement joins TRBV20-1 to TRBJ2-7; 12 nucleotides align to TRBD2. V was clipped by 0 bases and J by 4 bases; unmatched bases: 7. This CDR3 comprises 16 residues. Germline values: CDR1 DFQATT, CDR2 SNEGSKA (reference sequence). Here the CDR3 DNA reads TGCAGTGCTAGAGACCCTAGCGGGAGGGCCGGGTACGAGCAGTACTTC. Translation gives CSARDPSGRAGYEQYF.

This chain uses TRBV10-2 with TRBJ2-1; D perhaps matches TRBD1 (6 bases). Trimming removed 6 bases from V and 10 bases from J, with 19 bases in between. The germline gives CDR1 WSHSY, CDR2 SAAADI. The CDR3 loop spans 14 amino acids. The CDR3 loop reads CASRHTGTKIEQFF. The CDR3 DNA follows: TGCGCCAGCAGACACACCGGGACAAAGATCGAGCAGTTCTTC.

The sample holds a few counts of this clonotype. The V and J genes are TRBV21-1 and TRBJ2-7; the tabulated D call, TRBD2, remains unverified against the DNA. TRBV21-1 is reported as a pseudogene. The CDR3 consists of 19 residues. In DNA, the CDR3 is TGTGCCAGCAGCAAAGTTAAGGGGGGACTAGCGGGAGATTGCGGATCCCAGTACTTC. Its translation: CASSKVKGGLAGDCGSQYF.

Only a few counts were recorded for this clonotype. V is TRBV10-3 and J is TRBJ2-1; no firm D call. The CDR3 loop spans 15 amino acids. The germline V gene encodes CDR1 ENHRY and CDR2 SYGVKD. The V gene lost 0 bases and the J gene lost 2 bases, with 8 bases spanning the gap. The CDR3 loop reads CAISESTEAYNEQFF. The CDR3 nucleotides are TGTGCCATCAGTGAGTCGACCGAAGCCTACAATGAGCAGTTCTTC.

V and J are TRBV11-3 and TRBJ2-2, with D perhaps TRBD1 (6 bases). The CDR3 extends over 15 amino acids. Trimming left V 4 bases short and J 3 bases short, with 12 bases between. Germline values: CDR1 SGHNT, CDR2 YENEEA. The CDR3 loop is CASSWVPGDTGELFF. CDR3 bases: TGTGCCAGCAGCTGGGTACCAGGGGACACCGGGGAGCTGTTTTTT.

The rearrangement links TRBV6-5 to TRBJ1-5; 10 nucleotides agree with TRBD1. The CDR3 covers 15 residues. Trimming removed 5 bases from V and 2 bases from J; junction bases left unmatched: 3. Looked up from germline, CDR1 is MNHEY and CDR2 is SVGAGI. The chain's CDR3 is CASSGQGGRNQPQHF. As DNA, the CDR3 is TGTGCCAGCAGTGGACAGGGGGGACGCAATCAGCCCCAGCATTTT.

V gene TRBV5-1 combines with J gene TRBJ2-7; 9 bases fit TRBD1. V shed 4 bases, J shed 3 bases, and the junction held 5 bases outside the gene matches. The V gene's germline CDR1 is SGHRS and CDR2 YFSETQ. CDR3 length: 14 residues. The chain's CDR3 is CASSEGTGYYEQYF. The CDR3 DNA reads as TGCGCCAGCAGCGAAGGGACAGGGTACTACGAGCAGTACTTC.